The 6 T cell receptor beta chains below were found in one sample sequenced in a study of T cell responses to AZD1222 COVID-19 vaccine. Sequencing was performed with immunoSEQ multiplex PCR; in TCRdb, only in-frame clones are kept and a portion is missing. The sample carries about 140,000 clones, approximately 90% recorded once. The sample in question was peripheral blood, obtained on day 0 of AZD1222 vaccination. The receptors originated from an adult in good health.

The CDR3 protein is CASSFGRGSPLHF. Here the CDR3 DNA reads TGTGCCAGCAGCTTCGGGAGGGGTTCACCCCTCCACTTT. The genes are TRBV13 and TRBJ1-6; maybe TRBD1 (5 bases). V lost 3 bases and J lost 9, with 9 bases in between. The CDR3 is 13 amino acids. Per the germline V gene, CDR1 is PRHDT and CDR2 is FYEKMQ (reference sequence).

CDR3 amino acids: CASSLGSRDTGELFF. The CDR3 DNA is TGTGCCAGCAGCTTAGGGTCCCGAGACACCGGGGAGCTGTTTTTT. The chain employs TRBV7-9 and TRBJ2-2; D unclear. The germline V and J ends were trimmed by 1 base and 3 bases, with 9 bases remaining between them. The germline CDR1 and CDR2 sequences are SEHNR and FQNEAQ (reference sequence). The CDR3 totals 15 residues.

This chain uses TRBV18 with TRBJ1-1; TRBD1 is a possible D gene (6 bases). Looked up from germline, CDR1 is KGHSH and CDR2 is LQKENI. The CDR3 runs to 14 residues. The V gene lost 6 bases and the J gene lost 3 bases, with 14 bases spanning the gap. The CDR3 DNA reads as TGTGCCAGCTCCCCATCTGAGGGGGACACTGAAGCTTTCTTT. It specifies CASSPSEGDTEAFF.

The gene calls are TRBV28 and TRBJ1-1; 9 nucleotides agree with TRBD1. Germline CDR1 reads MDHEN; CDR2 reads SYDVKM. V shed 6 bases and J 5 bases; nucleotides not matched to a gene: 16. There are 17 residues in the CDR3. CDR3 sequence (DNA): TGTGCCAGCAGCCACCCGGGGGGGGCGACAGGGGGGACTGAAGCTTTCTTT. It translates to CASSHPGGATGGTEAFF.

The chain employs TRBV9 and TRBJ1-2; D is unclear. CDR3 length: 14 residues. V was pared by 2 bases and J by 4 bases, with 12 bases between. Germline values: CDR1 SGDLS, CDR2 YYNGEE. The CDR3 spells CASSVSVDGYGYTF. CDR3 nucleotide sequence: TGTGCCAGCAGCGTGAGCGTTGATGGCTATGGCTACACCTTC.

DNA of the CDR3: TGCGCCAGCAGCTCCCGGGACGGATCAGATACGCAGTATTTT. It encodes CASSSRDGSDTQYF. The chain employs TRBV5-1 and TRBJ2-3, with D perhaps matching TRBD1 or TRBD2 (5 bases each). The germline V gene has CDR1 SGHRS and CDR2 YFSETQ. CDR3 length: 14 amino acids. V was cut by 3 bases and J by 4 bases, with 12 bases left in between.